The clone carrying this TCR beta chain was seen at least ten times. The data stem from a study of T cells after yellow fever vaccination. The length of the CDR3 is 13 residues. CDR1 is KGHDR, CDR2 SFDVKD, per germline. The ends were cut back, 5 bases at V and 7 bases at J, with 11 bases in the middle. TCRdb used MiXCR to reprocess the 5' RACE reads, holding one entry per CDR3 protein. The sample holds a few hundred thousand distinct CDR3 sequences; about 3% are singletons and the top ten take 2.5% to 3.5%. The receptor's source is a man aged 18 to 29 who received the YFV17D yellow fever vaccine. The source material was CD4+ T cells sorted from PBMCs, sampled 10 days after the yellow fever booster vaccination. The chain links TRBV24-1 to TRBJ1-5, with D uncertain. CDR3 region: CATSVSGEQPQHF. The CDR3 DNA reads TGTGCCACCAGTGTTTCCGGGGAGCAGCCCCAGCATTTT.